The present entry profiles one TCR beta chain with its context. Its antigen is not known. The CDR3 totals 14 residues. V lost 3 bases, J lost 6 bases, and 13 bases lay in between. CDR1 and CDR2 (germline): LNHDA, SQIVND (reference sequence). Individual cDNA molecules were tagged with unique molecular identifiers, the study reported. One entry per CDR3 protein, called by TCRdb with MiXCR from the 5' RACE reads. The top ten hold approximately 4.4% of the sample, which has tens of thousands of distinct CDR3 sequences, 23% seen once. The entry originates in a study of early T cells in non-severe SARS-CoV-2 infection. Study information: Chains were not paired, and sequencing was done on bulk RNA from unsorted whole blood.

The study's findings and limits: There was a bias toward anti-spike CD8 responses in VDJdb matching, which missed private and CD4 specificities.

The sequencing here drew on whole blood, taken at baseline. The chain uses TRBV19 and TRBJ2-3, with D perhaps given as TRBD1 or TRBD2 (5 bases each). The receptor was isolated from an adult who was a healthcare worker with PCR-confirmed SARS-CoV-2 infection or an uninfected control (not recorded which). The CDR3 reads CASSMGQWGDTQYF. The CDR3 region has the DNA TGTGCCAGTAGTATGGGGCAGTGGGGGGATACGCAGTATTTT.